The next 23 T cell receptor beta chains were all read from a single sample in a study of blood T cell repertoires in COVID-19. The assay was immunoSEQ multiplex PCR, and TCRdb's table has in-frame clones only and misses some. This table has roughly 8,500 clones, about 91% appearing once. Specimen: peripheral blood. The receptor source for this set is a woman in her 50s with active or convalescent COVID-19.

The chain uses TRBV6-5 and TRBJ2-6; 7 bases line up with TRBD1. V shed 8 bases and J 0 bases; nucleotides not matched to a gene: 4. The CDR3 covers 15 residues. CDR1 is MNHEY, CDR2 SVGAGI, per germline. The CDR3 spells CASGDSSSGANVLTF. The CDR3, as DNA: TGTGCCAGCGGGGACAGCTCCTCTGGGGCCAACGTCCTGACTTTC.

V and J are TRBV19 and TRBJ2-1; 10 positions agree with TRBD2. Germline values: CDR1 LNHDA, CDR2 SQIVND (reference sequence). The ends lost 9 bases at V and 1 base at J; junction bases unmatched: 6. The CDR3 consists of 15 residues. The DNA for the CDR3 is TGTGCCAGCGCTAGCGGGGGAGCATCCTACAATGAGCAGTTCTTC. Encoded protein: CASASGGASYNEQFF.

This clone has a single count. This sequence joins TRBV7-2 and TRBJ1-2; unclear D gene. Germline CDR1 and CDR2: SGHTA and FQGNSA. CDR3 length: 17 residues. V was trimmed by 7 bases and J by 3 bases, leaving 24 bases between them. The CDR3 nucleotides read TGTGCCAGCACACTGGACTCGGGAAGCTCCGACTACTATGGCTACACCTTC. This codes for CASTLDSGSSDYYGYTF.

In this sample, this clone turned up a few times. V is TRBV9 and J is TRBJ2-3; 11 positions agree with TRBD2. J was trimmed by 3 bases and V by 3 bases; bases with no gene match: 9. Per germline, CDR1 SGDLS and CDR2 YYNGEE. The CDR3 extends over 17 amino acids. The CDR3 bases are TGTGCCAGCAGCGCGGATAGCGGGAGGGCCGTTACAGATACGCAGTATTTT. Translating gives CASSADSGRAVTDTQYF.

This rearrangement joins TRBV5-1 to TRBJ1-2; possibly TRBD1 for D (6 bases). V lost 0 bases and J lost 7, with 22 bases in between. The CDR3 covers 17 residues. Germline loops: CDR1 SGHRS, CDR2 YFSETQ. The CDR3 DNA follows: TGCGCCAGCAGCTTGGAAGGCAGGGGTTCCCTCGTCGGTGGCTACACCTTC. This sequence encodes CASSLEGRGSLVGGYTF.

The chain uses TRBV7-2 and TRBJ2-2, with no clear D. In germline, CDR1 is SGHTA, CDR2 FQGNSA. Trimming removed 1 base at V and 0 bases at J, with 3 bases between. The CDR3 has 14 residues. For the CDR3, the DNA is TGTGCCAGCAGCTTAGATACGAACACCGGGGAGCTGTTTTTT. Encoded protein: CASSLDTNTGELFF.

In DNA, the CDR3 is TGTGCCAGCAGCCGGGACAGTTTCTCTGGAAACACCATATATTTT. This encodes CASSRDSFSGNTIYF. This chain uses TRBV14 with TRBJ1-3; the match to TRBD1 covers 7 bases. Germline V gives CDR1 SGHDN, CDR2 FVKESK. Germline trimming cut 4 bases from V and 0 bases from J; bases unmatched to any gene: 3. CDR3 length: 15 residues.

The chain is built from TRBV5-1 and TRBJ2-3; no firm D call. The CDR3 is 13 residues long. V dropped 2 bases and J dropped 0 bases, with 4 bases sitting between them. Germline V CDR1 and CDR2: SGHRS, YFSETQ. Here the CDR3 reads CASSFSSTDTQYF. CDR3 bases: TGCGCCAGCAGCTTCTCTAGCACAGATACGCAGTATTTT.

This chain links TRBV19 with TRBJ1-2, with TRBD1 as a possible D gene (6 bases). The CDR3 has 15 residues. The V end was cut by 6 bases, the J end by 0 bases, with 14 bases between. From germline, CDR1 is LNHDA and CDR2 SQIVND (reference sequence). The CDR3 nucleotides are TGTGCCAGTAGGAATGGACAGAGCGCTAACTATGGCTACACCTTC. It encodes CASRNGQSANYGYTF.

The rearrangement uses TRBV28 and TRBJ2-7; D unresolved. V was trimmed by 3 bases and J by 4 bases, leaving 19 bases between them. The CDR3 sequence is 16 residues long. The germline V gene encodes CDR1 MDHEN and CDR2 SYDVKM. CDR3 nucleotides: TGTGCCAGCAGTTTGGCCGCGCAGACAACCAAGTACGAGCAGTACTTC. This translates into CASSLAAQTTKYEQYF.

The table lists this clone with a few counts. The chain recombines TRBV7-3 with TRBJ2-2; D gene unclear. The CDR3 totals 12 residues. Germline lookup yields CDR1 SGHTA and CDR2 FQGTGA. V was clipped by 3 bases and J by 8 bases, with 7 bases between them. CDR3 coding DNA: TGTGCCAGCAGCTTCGGCGGTGGGGAGCTGTTTTTT. Amino acid sequence: CASSFGGGELFF.

This clone came up once. The V call is TRBV12-3 or TRBV12-4, the J call TRBJ1-1; D remains ambiguous. This CDR3 region has 13 residues. V shed 3 bases and J shed 10 bases, with 15 bases lying between them. Here the CDR3 DNA reads TGTGCCAGCAGTTTTTCCCAGGTCGAAGGAGCTTTCTTT. The encoded protein is CASSFSQVEGAFF.

The J gene is TRBJ1-6, the V gene TRBV6-5; D may be TRBD1 (6 bases). This CDR3 spans 15 amino acids. V lost 2 bases and J 6 bases, leaving 11 bases between the germline ends. Germline V lookup: CDR1 MNHEY, CDR2 SVGAGI. CDR3 coding DNA: TGTGCCAGCAGTTACGCGACAGGACCTAATTCACCCCTCCACTTT. The encoded protein is CASSYATGPNSPLHF.

V is TRBV24-1 and J is TRBJ1-1; 8 bases agree with TRBD1. The V gene's germline CDR1 is KGHDR and CDR2 SFDVKD. With V trimmed by 7 bases and J by 4 bases, 16 bases remained unmatched. The CDR3 runs 17 residues. CDR3: CATSSGHLRDRGTEAFF. The CDR3 DNA sequence: TGTGCCACCAGCTCCGGGCACTTACGAGACAGGGGCACTGAAGCTTTCTTT.

The rearrangement links TRBV10-1 to TRBJ1-1; a possible D gene is TRBD1 (6 bases). CDR3 length: 15 residues. V lost 6 bases, J lost 1 base, and 15 bases lay in between. Per the germline V gene, CDR1 is WNHNN and CDR2 is SYGVQD (reference sequence). The CDR3 bases are TGCGCCAGCAGGGTCGACAGGCGTTCGAACACTGAAGCTTTCTTT. Translated, it gives CASRVDRRSNTEAFF.

The CDR3 is CASSRGQTDANYGYTF. Here the CDR3 DNA reads TGTGCCAGCAGCAGGGGACAGACCGATGCTAACTATGGCTACACCTTC. The chain has TRBV9 and TRBJ1-2; 7 bases agree with TRBD1. V trimming: 4 bases; J trimming: 0 bases; junction bases outside the gene matches: 9. The CDR3 spans 16 residues. In germline, CDR1 is SGDLS, CDR2 YYNGEE.

The J gene is TRBJ2-3, the V gene TRBV6-6, with 11 bases identical to TRBD2. The junction had 2 bases not matched to a gene; V was cut back by 2 bases and J by 1 base. CDR3 length: 16 residues. Germline V gene sequence: CDR1 MNHNY, CDR2 SVGAGI (reference sequence). Here the CDR3 DNA reads TGTGCCAGCAGTTACCCTAGCGGGGGGCGCACAGATACGCAGTATTTT. It codes for CASSYPSGGRTDTQYF.

V and J are TRBV9 and TRBJ2-7; 7 nucleotides line up with TRBD1. The CDR3 totals 16 residues. Germline CDR1 and CDR2: SGDLS and YYNGEE. Germline trimming cut 3 bases from V and 3 bases from J; bases unmatched to any gene: 12. CDR3 coding DNA: TGTGCCAGCAGCGCCACCGGGACAGCGAGCCTCTACGAGCAGTACTTC. Translated: CASSATGTASLYEQYF.

The chain joins TRBV5-1 to TRBJ2-3, with 8 bases that match TRBD1. Germline V gene lookup returns CDR1 SGHRS and CDR2 YFSETQ. The CDR3 contains 14 residues. V trimming: 5 bases; J trimming: 2 bases; junction bases outside the gene matches: 4. CDR3 coding DNA: TGCGCCAGCAGTCAGGACAGGGTCACAGATACGCAGTATTTT. This sequence encodes CASSQDRVTDTQYF.

The gene calls are TRBV11-3 and TRBJ1-1, with a tentative D call TRBD1 (5 bases). Trimming took 4 bases from V and 0 from J, leaving 15 bases between them. The length of the CDR3 is 16 residues. Looked up from germline, CDR1 is SGHNT and CDR2 is YENEEA. CDR3 DNA: TGTGCCAGCAGCTCGCCCTCCGGGGGTTTGAACACTGAAGCTTTCTTT. Protein product: CASSSPSGGLNTEAFF.

This chain connects TRBV3-1 (or the pseudogene TRBV3-2) to TRBJ2-2; TRBD1 aligns across 11 bases. The CDR3 has 14 residues. Germline CDR1 and CDR2: LGHDT and YNNKEL (reference sequence). V dropped 9 bases and J dropped 7; count of bases not matched to a gene: 7. The DNA of the CDR3 is TGTGCCAGGATCCCGGGACAGGGGGACGGGGAGCTGTTTTTT. Translation: CARIPGQGDGELFF.

This chain uses TRBV5-1 with TRBJ1-4; a possible D gene is TRBD1 (5 bases). V dropped 4 bases and J dropped 3 bases, with 13 bases sitting between them. Germline lookup yields CDR1 SGHRS and CDR2 YFSETQ. This CDR3 has 15 amino acids. The CDR3 here is CASSAQGMPNEKLFF. CDR3 sequence (DNA): TGCGCCAGCAGCGCGCAGGGTATGCCTAATGAAAAACTGTTTTTT. Filled out from reference TRBV5-1 and TRBJ1-4, the complete variable domain reads KAGVTQTPRYLIKTRGQQVTLSCSPISGHRSVSWYQQTPGQGLQFLFEYFSETQRNKGNFPGRFSGRQFSNSRSEMNVSTLELGDSALYLCASSAQGMPNEKLFFGSGTQLSVL.

The genes are TRBV5-1 and TRBJ2-1; the D gene is possibly TRBD2 (5 bases). Germline V gives CDR1 SGHRS, CDR2 YFSETQ. The CDR3 loop spans 14 amino acids. Trimming took 8 bases from V and 0 from J, leaving 12 bases between them. The CDR3 nucleotides are TGCGCCAGTGCGAGTACTAGCTCCTACAATGAGCAGTTCTTC. This sequence encodes CASASTSSYNEQFF.